This note documents a single T cell receptor (beta chain) sequence. The entry originates in a study of blood T cell repertoires in COVID-19. Germline V gives CDR1 SGHDN, CDR2 FVKESK. V shed 0 bases and J shed 0 bases, with 17 bases lying between them. CDR3 length: 18 residues. Recruited during active infection, patients (from Seattle) were subsequently followed longitudinally. Assay used: immunoSEQ multiplex PCR; TCRdb lists only in-frame clones, some missing. The data show hundreds of thousands of clones, 87% seen once. The sample taken for sequencing was peripheral blood. The V call is TRBV14, the J call TRBJ1-2; D may be TRBD1 (5 bases). This receptor was taken from a woman aged 45-65 years with COVID-19, enrolled during active disease. CDR3: CASSQDRYFQGSNYGYTF. CDR3 coding DNA: TGTGCCAGCAGCCAAGATCGGTATTTTCAGGGATCTAACTATGGCTACACCTTC.